The 14 T cell receptor beta chains in this list originate from one sample, sequenced in a study of blood T cell repertoires in COVID-19 (dated by TCRdb to 2018 to 2020). The library was produced with the immunoSEQ multiplex PCR assay. In TCRdb, the immuneACCESS table is reduced to in-frame sequences with V and J assigned. These tables do not hold every clone; where another copy was compared, an unresolved V gene accounts for under half, and the others remain unexplained. For this sample there are around 130,000 clones; roughly 89% appear just once. 3.9% of the sample is held by the ten biggest clonotypes. The sample comprised PBMCs or T cells enriched from blood (not recorded which). The receptors come from a woman aged 25 to 39 who had recovered from COVID-19.

This rearrangement joins TRBV19 to TRBJ2-1; D uncertain. Trimming took 3 bases from V and 3 from J, leaving 6 bases between them. CDR3 length: 13 amino acids. Germline CDR1 LNHDA, CDR2 SQIVND (reference sequence). CDR3: CASSMTGYNEQFF. The CDR3 DNA reads as TGTGCCAGTAGTATGACGGGCTACAATGAGCAGTTCTTC.

This sequence joins TRBV7-9 and TRBJ2-5; 7 bases align to TRBD2. This CDR3 is 16 amino acids long. Losses at the gene ends were 6 bases for V and 4 bases for J; bases not matched to a gene: 14. Germline V gene lookup returns CDR1 SEHNR and CDR2 FQNEAQ (reference sequence). DNA for the CDR3: TGTGCCAGCAGTCCCAGAGTCGGTAGGGAGGGAGAGACCCAGTACTTC. Translated: CASSPRVGREGETQYF.

This chain joins TRBV9 and TRBJ1-5; no reliable D call. Trimming left V 2 bases short and J 3 bases short, with 9 bases between. Per the germline V gene, CDR1 is SGDLS and CDR2 is YYNGEE. The CDR3 length is 14 residues. The chain's CDR3 is CASSVWENNQPQHF. Here the CDR3 DNA reads TGTGCCAGCAGCGTGTGGGAGAACAATCAGCCCCAGCATTTT.

This rearrangement joins TRBV5-1 to TRBJ2-2, with D unresolved. Germline V gene data show CDR1 as SGHRS and CDR2 as YFSETQ. V lost 1 base and J lost 1, with 14 bases in between. The CDR3 contains 17 residues. The CDR3 nucleotides are TGCGCCAGCAGCTTGAAGGCAGGTATCCGGAACACCGGGGAGCTGTTTTTT. This encodes CASSLKAGIRNTGELFF.

The rearrangement links TRBV6-5 to TRBJ2-7; 8 nucleotides line up with TRBD2. The ends lost 5 bases at V and 5 bases at J; junction bases unmatched: 8. The CDR3 is 14 amino acids. Germline lookup yields CDR1 MNHEY and CDR2 SVGAGI. Written as DNA, the CDR3 is TGTGCCAGCAGTCCCGGGAGGGGGTGGAACGAGCAGTACTTC. Translation: CASSPGRGWNEQYF.

V and J are TRBV5-1 and TRBJ2-5, with TRBD1 as a possible D gene (6 bases). Germline CDR1 SGHRS, CDR2 YFSETQ. The CDR3 is made up of 14 amino acids. V was shortened by 1 base and J by 5 bases, with 12 bases between the two germline ends. The CDR3 DNA follows: TGCGCCAGCAGCTTGTGGGGGCTGGGGGAGACCCAGTACTTC. Translating gives CASSLWGLGETQYF.

The V call is TRBV6-5, the J call TRBJ1-1; tentatively, D is TRBD1 (5 bases). The germline V gene encodes CDR1 MNHEY and CDR2 SVGAGI. The V gene lost 7 bases and the J gene lost 0 bases, with 9 bases spanning the gap. CDR3 size: 13 residues. CDR3 region: CASNPGMNTEAFF. The CDR3 DNA follows: TGTGCCAGCAATCCAGGGATGAACACTGAAGCTTTCTTT.

This chain joins TRBV19 and TRBJ1-1; D is ambiguous. Trimming pared 5 bases from V and 1 base from J, leaving 14 bases between. CDR3 length equals 15 residues. CDR1 and CDR2 (germline): LNHDA, SQIVND (reference sequence). The CDR3: CASSSNQPGNTEAFF. The CDR3 coding sequence is TGTGCCAGTAGTTCCAACCAGCCGGGGAACACTGAAGCTTTCTTT.

This clone was picked up a small number of times. V gene TRBV1 combines with J gene TRBJ2-1; the DNA was not used to check the table's D call, TRBD1. TRBV1 is deemed a pseudogene. This CDR3 region has 20 residues. The chain's CDR3 is CTSSRGQPTMRFQKPRVQFF. CDR3 sequence (DNA): TGCACCAGCAGCCGAGGACAACCCACAATGAGGTTTCAGAAGCCACGTGTGCAGTTCTTC.

The chain couples TRBV5-1 to TRBJ1-1; the D gene is possibly TRBD1 (6 bases). The CDR3 contains 16 residues. Trimming pared 1 base from V and 2 bases from J, leaving 15 bases between. Germline assignment: CDR1 SGHRS and CDR2 YFSETQ. CDR3 nucleotides: TGCGCCAGCAGCTTGAGGCCCCGGGACACAAACACTGAAGCTTTCTTT. This gives the protein CASSLRPRDTNTEAFF. Complete variable domain (other parts from reference TRBV5-1 and TRBJ1-1): KAGVTQTPRYLIKTRGQQVTLSCSPISGHRSVSWYQQTPGQGLQFLFEYFSETQRNKGNFPGRFSGRQFSNSRSEMNVSTLELGDSALYLCASSLRPRDTNTEAFFGQGTRLTVV.

The V and J genes are TRBV6-5 and TRBJ2-1; 7 bases match TRBD2. Losses at the gene ends were 6 bases for V and 0 bases for J; bases not matched to a gene: 5. Germline lookup yields CDR1 MNHEY and CDR2 SVGAGI. CDR3 size: 15 residues. The CDR3 bases are TGTGCCAGCAGCATTACTAGCGACTCCTACAATGAGCAGTTCTTC. Translation: CASSITSDSYNEQFF.

The rearrangement joins TRBV28 to TRBJ2-7; 8 bases line up with TRBD2. This CDR3 region has 16 residues. Germline loops: CDR1 MDHEN, CDR2 SYDVKM. The V and J ends lost 2 bases and 3 bases, in that order; junction bases with no gene match: 9. CDR3 sequence (DNA): TGTGCCAGCAGTTTAAAGAGTTGGCGGGGGGACTACGAGCAGTACTTC. It yields the protein CASSLKSWRGDYEQYF.

The chain uses TRBV4-3 and TRBJ1-4; D unresolved. This CDR3 has 21 amino acids. The V and J ends lost 0 bases and 0 bases respectively, with 23 bases between them. Looked up from germline, CDR1 is LGHNA and CDR2 is YSLEER. The CDR3 loop reads CASSQEVRWRPGSTTNEKLFF. The CDR3 nucleotides read TGCGCCAGCAGCCAAGAAGTTCGATGGAGACCGGGGTCGACAACTAATGAAAAACTGTTTTTT.

The J gene is TRBJ1-2, the V gene TRBV4-3; D is unresolved. Germline V lookup: CDR1 LGHNA, CDR2 YSLEER. V was cut by 0 bases and J by 4 bases, with 12 bases left in between. There are 15 residues in the CDR3. In DNA form, the CDR3 reads TGCGCCAGCAGCCAAGAAGTACAAACCATCTATGGCTACACCTTC. Translation: CASSQEVQTIYGYTF.